This entry concerns a single TCR beta chain. This receptor's antigen is unknown. The record has no base qualities; no much larger clone is one base away. The record originates from a study of T cell responses to AZD1222 COVID-19 vaccine listed by TCRdb under 2021. Study-wide context: AZD1222 recipients with second doses at about 4 weeks or about 12 weeks were pooled, because spike-specific TCR depth and breadth did not differ between schedules. A total of approximately 240 trial participants underwent TCR sequencing, of whom 207 had received two doses of AZD1222 and 26 had received two doses of the MenACWY control vaccine. Trial participants were enrolled by age into subgroups of 18-55, 56-69 and 70-plus years, and around 150, 28 and 57 TCR-sequenced participants, respectively, were included in these subgroups. Overall results and qualifications from the work: Reportedly, close to half of the unique spike-specific TCRs recognized epitopes lying outside the regions that are mutated in the B.1.351 and B.1.1.7 variants. Vaccine-associated CD4 TCRs spanned the whole spike protein, with dominant responses in regions 160-218 and 743-854. Participants were mostly white British and included more females than males, and it was suggested by the authors that clonal diversity may have been underestimated. Because no samples from the day 14 peak response were available, repertoires could be characterized only after the peak T cell response. Spike-specific TCR breadth and depth rose significantly after two AZD1222 doses compared with day 0 and with MenACWY recipients. The 56-69-year group was small, and its depth increase did not reach significance, likely because of low power. Conclusions about previously exposed vaccinees were limited because only a handful of AZD1222 recipients were SARS-CoV-2 seropositive at baseline.

What this sample's time point label stands for: baseline before first vaccination. Vaccinee samples were obtained from the UK trials COV001 and COV002, which included a single-blind randomized controlled phase 2/3 trial of AZD1222 (ChAdOx1 nCoV-19) in healthy adults. For TCRbeta chain sequencing, PBMC samples were collected from trial participants at day 0 and at day 28 after the second dose. The CDR3 regions of human TCRbeta chains were analyzed by immunosequencing. The authors' analysis ran thus. TCRs in the repertoires were compared against a reference library of SARS-CoV-2-specific TCRs that had been generated with the MIRA antigen-specificity platform. Breadth meant the fraction of unique TCRs that were SARS-CoV-2-associated, whereas depth meant the fraction of total T cells that were SARS-CoV-2-associated. Using the MIRA data, each spike-specific TCR was assigned both to the spike region to which the TCR was reactive and to a CD4 or CD8 class. Log10-transformed breadth and depth values were compared by one-way ANOVA with Sidak's multiple comparisons tests. TCRdb's version of the immuneACCESS table is confined to in-frame rearrangements and falls short of the full clone set. An unresolved V gene accounts for under half of the shortfall where checked; the remainder is of unknown origin. That table furnishes V, J and clone size, whereas the DNA furnished D and trimming. The sample table lists approximately 130,000 clones, about 92% of them with a count of one. Jointly, the top ten make up 1.1% of the sample.

According to the germline V gene, CDR1 reads SGDLS and CDR2 reads YYNGEE. The germline ends are 14 bases apart after V is trimmed by 0 bases and J by 7 bases. Its CDR3 holds 14 amino acids, cysteine through phenylalanine. Left in the record is the CDR3 DNA by itself, 42 bases read in frame from the first base. This clonotype was sampled from an adult in good health. Recombination linked TRBV9 to TRBJ2-7, with the D gene uncertain. The material sequenced was peripheral blood, taken on day 0 of AZD1222 vaccination. DNA sequence: TGTGCCAGCAGCGTAGACCCTCAATTAGGGGAGCAGTACTTC. Protein translation: CASSVDPQLGEQYF.